Presented here are 3 T cell receptor beta chains from one specimen sequenced in a study of T cell repertoires in cytomegalovirus infection. Via MiXCR, TCRdb re-called the reads, giving one row per CDR3 protein. The sample carries more than 150,000 distinct CDR3 sequences, roughly 19% recorded once. Source material: PBMCs. These TCRs come from a human donor in good health (CMV status not recorded). Some clones in this sample may be carry-over from other donors' samples.

This clonotype occurred many times. The V call is TRBV7-2, the J call TRBJ2-7, with unresolved D. The V gene's germline CDR1 is SGHTA and CDR2 FQGNSA. V lost 3 bases, J lost 6 bases, and 6 bases lay in between. The CDR3 sequence is 11 residues long. The DNA for the CDR3 is TGTGCCAGCAGCTTGTTCGGCGAGCAGTACTTC. Translated: CASSLFGEQYF.

This clonotype was seen repeatedly, ten times or more. The V call is TRBV24-1, the J call TRBJ2-1; perhaps TRBD1 as D (5 bases). The CDR3 is 16 amino acids. V was trimmed by 2 bases and J by 0 bases, leaving 10 bases between them. CDR1 is KGHDR, CDR2 SFDVKD, per germline. As DNA, the CDR3 is TGTGCCACCAGTGATTGGGGCGGCAGCTCCTACAATGAGCAGTTCTTC. This gives the protein CATSDWGGSSYNEQFF.

The table lists this clonotype with many counts. The gene calls are TRBV28 and TRBJ1-5; 7 bases align to TRBD1. The CDR3 loop spans 15 amino acids. CDR1 is MDHEN, CDR2 SYDVKM, per germline. The V and J ends lost 3 bases and 3 bases, in that order; junction bases with no gene match: 5. The CDR3 DNA reads TGTGCCAGCAGTTTCGGACAGGCAAACAATCAGCCCCAGCATTTT. It specifies CASSFGQANNQPQHF.